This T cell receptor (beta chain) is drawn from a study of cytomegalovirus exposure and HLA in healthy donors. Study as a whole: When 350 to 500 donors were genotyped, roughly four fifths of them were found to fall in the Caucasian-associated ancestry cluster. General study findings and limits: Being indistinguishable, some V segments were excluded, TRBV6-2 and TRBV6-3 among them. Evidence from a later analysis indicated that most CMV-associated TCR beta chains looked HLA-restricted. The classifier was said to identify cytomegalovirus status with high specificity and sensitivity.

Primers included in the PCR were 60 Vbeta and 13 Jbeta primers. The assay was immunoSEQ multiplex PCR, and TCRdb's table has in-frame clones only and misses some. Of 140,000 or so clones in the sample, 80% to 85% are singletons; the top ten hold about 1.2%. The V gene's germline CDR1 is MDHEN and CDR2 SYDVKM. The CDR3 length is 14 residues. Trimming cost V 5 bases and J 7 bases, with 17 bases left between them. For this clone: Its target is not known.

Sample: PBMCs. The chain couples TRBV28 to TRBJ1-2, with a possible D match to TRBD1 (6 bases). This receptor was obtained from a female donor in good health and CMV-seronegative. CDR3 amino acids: CASSLLGATGGYTF. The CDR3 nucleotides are TGTGCCAGCAGTCTGCTGGGGGCGACGGGTGGCTACACCTTC.